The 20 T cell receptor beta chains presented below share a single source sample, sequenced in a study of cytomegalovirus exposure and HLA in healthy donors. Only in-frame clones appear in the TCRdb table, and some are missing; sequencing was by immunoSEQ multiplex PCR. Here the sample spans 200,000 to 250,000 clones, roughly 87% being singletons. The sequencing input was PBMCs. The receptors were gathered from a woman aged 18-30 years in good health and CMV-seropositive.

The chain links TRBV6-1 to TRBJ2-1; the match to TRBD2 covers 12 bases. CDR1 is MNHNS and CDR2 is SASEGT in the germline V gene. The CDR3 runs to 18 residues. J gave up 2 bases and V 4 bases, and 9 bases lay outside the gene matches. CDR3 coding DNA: TGTGCCAGCAGTGGGGGCTTACTAGCGGGAGGCACCTACAATGAGCAGTTCTTC. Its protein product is CASSGGLLAGGTYNEQFF.

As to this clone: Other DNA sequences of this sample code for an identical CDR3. CDR3 residues: CASSSGGNTEAFF. Here the CDR3 DNA reads TGTGCCAGCAGCTCGGGAGGGAACACTGAAGCTTTCTTT. The chain uses TRBV9 and TRBJ1-1; D is unresolved. This CDR3 is built from 13 residues. The V and J ends lost 4 bases and 1 base respectively, with 8 bases between them. The germline CDR1 and CDR2 sequences are SGDLS and YYNGEE.

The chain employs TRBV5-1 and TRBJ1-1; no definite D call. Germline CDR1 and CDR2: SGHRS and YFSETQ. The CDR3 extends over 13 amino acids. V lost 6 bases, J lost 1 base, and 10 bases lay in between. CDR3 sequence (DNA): TGCGCCAGCACTGACACGGAGAACACTGAAGCTTTCTTT. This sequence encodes CASTDTENTEAFF.

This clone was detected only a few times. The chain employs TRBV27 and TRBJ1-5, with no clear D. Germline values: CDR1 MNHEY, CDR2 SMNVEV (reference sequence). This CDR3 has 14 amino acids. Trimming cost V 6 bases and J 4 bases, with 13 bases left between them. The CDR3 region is CASSTGLLNQPQHF. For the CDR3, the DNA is TGTGCCAGCAGCACTGGGCTCCTTAATCAGCCCCAGCATTTT.

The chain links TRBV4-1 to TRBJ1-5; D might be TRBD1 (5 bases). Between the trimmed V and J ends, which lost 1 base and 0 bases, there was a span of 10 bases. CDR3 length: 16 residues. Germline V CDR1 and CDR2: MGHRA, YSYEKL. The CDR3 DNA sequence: TGCGCCAGCAGCCAAGGATCGGGGGTTAGCAATCAGCCCCAGCATTTT. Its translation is CASSQGSGVSNQPQHF.

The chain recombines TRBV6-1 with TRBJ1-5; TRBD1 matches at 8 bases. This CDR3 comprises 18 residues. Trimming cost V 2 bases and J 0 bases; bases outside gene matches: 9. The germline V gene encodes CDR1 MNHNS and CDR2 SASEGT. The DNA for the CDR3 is TGTGCCAGCAGTGAACAAACAGGGGGAAGATATAGCAATCAGCCCCAGCATTTT. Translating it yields CASSEQTGGRYSNQPQHF.

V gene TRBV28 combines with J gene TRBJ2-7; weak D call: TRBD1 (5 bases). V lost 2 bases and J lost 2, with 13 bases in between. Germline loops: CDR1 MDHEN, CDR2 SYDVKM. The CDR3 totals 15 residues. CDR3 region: CASSLSRGPAYEQYF. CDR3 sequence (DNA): TGTGCCAGCAGTTTAAGTAGGGGTCCTGCCTACGAGCAGTACTTC.

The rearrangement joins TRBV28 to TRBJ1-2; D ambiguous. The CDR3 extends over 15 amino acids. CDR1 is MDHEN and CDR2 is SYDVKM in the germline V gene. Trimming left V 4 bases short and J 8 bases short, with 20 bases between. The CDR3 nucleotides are TGTGCCAGCAGTTACCTTTCGAGGGTGGGCTCCGGCTACACCTTC. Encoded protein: CASSYLSRVGSGYTF.

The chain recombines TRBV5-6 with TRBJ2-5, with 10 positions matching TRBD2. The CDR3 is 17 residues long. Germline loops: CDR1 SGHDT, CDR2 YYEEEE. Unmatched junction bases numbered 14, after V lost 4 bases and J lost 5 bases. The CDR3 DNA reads TGTGCCAGCAGCCGGGGTCTAGCGGGAGTGGGGAGGGAGACCCAGTACTTC. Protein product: CASSRGLAGVGRETQYF.

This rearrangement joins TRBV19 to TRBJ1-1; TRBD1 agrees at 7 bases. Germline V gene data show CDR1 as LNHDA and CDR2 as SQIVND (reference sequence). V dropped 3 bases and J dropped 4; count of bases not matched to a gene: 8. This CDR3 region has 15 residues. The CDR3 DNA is TGTGCCAGTAGTATGTCTAGGGGGCTGGGCACTGAAGCTTTCTTT. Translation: CASSMSRGLGTEAFF.

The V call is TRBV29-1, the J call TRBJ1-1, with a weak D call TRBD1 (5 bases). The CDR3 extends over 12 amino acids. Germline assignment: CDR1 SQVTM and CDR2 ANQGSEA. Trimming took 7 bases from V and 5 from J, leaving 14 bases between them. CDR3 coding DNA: TGCAGCGGCAGGGATGGGGTTACTGAAGCTTTCTTT. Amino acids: CSGRDGVTEAFF.

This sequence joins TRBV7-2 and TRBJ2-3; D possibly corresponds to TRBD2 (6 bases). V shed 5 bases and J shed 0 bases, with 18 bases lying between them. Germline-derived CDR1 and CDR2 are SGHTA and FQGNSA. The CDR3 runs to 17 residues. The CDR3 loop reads CASSAAGGYWSTDTQYF. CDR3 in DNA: TGTGCCAGCAGCGCCGCAGGAGGGTACTGGAGCACAGATACGCAGTATTTT.

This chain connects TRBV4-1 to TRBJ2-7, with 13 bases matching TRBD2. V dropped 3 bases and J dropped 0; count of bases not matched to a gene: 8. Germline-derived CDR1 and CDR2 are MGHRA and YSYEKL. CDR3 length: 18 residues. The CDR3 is CASSHYGLAGADSYEQYF. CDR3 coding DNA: TGCGCCAGCAGCCATTACGGACTAGCGGGAGCCGACTCCTACGAGCAGTACTTC.

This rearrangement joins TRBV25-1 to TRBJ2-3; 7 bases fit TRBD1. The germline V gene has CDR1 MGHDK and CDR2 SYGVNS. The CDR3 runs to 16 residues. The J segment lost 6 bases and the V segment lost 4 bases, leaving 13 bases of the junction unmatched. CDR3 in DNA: TGTGCCAGCAGTGGATGGGACAGCCCCCCCGCGGATACGCAGTATTTT. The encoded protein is CASSGWDSPPADTQYF. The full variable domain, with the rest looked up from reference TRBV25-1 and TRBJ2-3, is EADIYQTPRYLVIGTGKKITLECSQTMGHDKMYWYQQDPGMELHLIHYSYGVNSTEKGDLSSESTVSRIRTEHFPLTLESARPSHTSQYLCASSGWDSPPADTQYFGPGTRLTVL.

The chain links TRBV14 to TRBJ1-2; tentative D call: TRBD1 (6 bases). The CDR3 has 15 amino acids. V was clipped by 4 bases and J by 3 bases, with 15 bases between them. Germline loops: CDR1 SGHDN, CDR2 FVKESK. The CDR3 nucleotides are TGTGCCAGCAGCCCACTACAGGGCGTTGACTATGGCTACACCTTC. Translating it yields CASSPLQGVDYGYTF.

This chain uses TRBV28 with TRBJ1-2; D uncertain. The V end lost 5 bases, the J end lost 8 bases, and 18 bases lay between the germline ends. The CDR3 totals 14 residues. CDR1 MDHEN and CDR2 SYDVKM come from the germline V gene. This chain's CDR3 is CASSLPAAPGGYTF. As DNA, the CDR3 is TGTGCCAGCAGTCTCCCGGCGGCGCCTGGAGGCTACACCTTC.

The DNA for the CDR3 is TGTGCTAGTGGTTTGTCAGGACACTACAATGAGCAGTTCTTC. It specifies CASGLSGHYNEQFF. The chain recombines TRBV12-5 with TRBJ2-1; TRBD1 is a possible D gene (5 bases). This CDR3 contains 14 residues. Germline CDR1 reads LGHNT; CDR2 reads FRNRAP. The ends were cut back, 2 bases at V and 3 bases at J, with 8 bases in the middle.

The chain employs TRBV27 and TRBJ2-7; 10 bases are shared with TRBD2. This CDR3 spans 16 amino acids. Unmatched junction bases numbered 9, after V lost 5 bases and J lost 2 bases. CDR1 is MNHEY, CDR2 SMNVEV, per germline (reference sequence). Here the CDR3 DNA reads TGTGCCAGCAGTATCTCCGGGACTAGCGTTACCTACGAGCAGTACTTC. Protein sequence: CASSISGTSVTYEQYF.

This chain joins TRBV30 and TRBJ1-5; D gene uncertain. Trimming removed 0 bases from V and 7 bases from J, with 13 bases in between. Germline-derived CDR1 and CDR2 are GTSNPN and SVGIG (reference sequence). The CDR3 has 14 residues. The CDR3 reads CAWSVLGRGQPQHF. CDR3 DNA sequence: TGTGCCTGGAGTGTACTTGGCAGAGGGCAGCCCCAGCATTTT.

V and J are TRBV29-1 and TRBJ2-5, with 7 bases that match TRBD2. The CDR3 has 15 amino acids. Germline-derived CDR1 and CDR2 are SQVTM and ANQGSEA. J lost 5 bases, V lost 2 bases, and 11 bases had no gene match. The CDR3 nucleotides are TGCAGCGTTGAACGCGGCGGGAGTCGAGGGGAGACCCAGTACTTC. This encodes CSVERGGSRGETQYF.